Presented here are 15 T cell receptor beta chains from one specimen sequenced in a study of CD8+ T cells in alopecia areata. Extraction and reverse transcription of RNA yielded cDNA as the sequencing template. Some clones are missing from TCRdb's copy, which holds only in-frame ones; the method was immunoSEQ multiplex PCR. The sample has around 300,000 clones, 60% seen once. The treatment: oral pan-JAK inhibitor, 5-10 mg twice daily. Sequenced here: CD4+ T cells sorted from blood, sampled at roughly week 52, from a patient treated with tofacitinib. The receptors originated from a human donor with alopecia areata.

As regards this clone: In the same sample, other DNA sequences code for this CDR3. The chain carries TRBV5-1 and TRBJ2-7; D call uncertain. Trimming took off 0 bases at V and 3 bases at J, with 4 bases between the two ends. The V gene's germline CDR1 is SGHRS and CDR2 YFSETQ. The CDR3 length is 12 residues. The CDR3 DNA reads as TGCGCCAGCAGCTTGGACGGCTACGAGCAGTACTTC. The encoded protein is CASSLDGYEQYF.

This chain connects TRBV6-5 to TRBJ1-2; TRBD1 is a possible D gene (5 bases). This CDR3 is built from 15 residues. Germline V gene sequence: CDR1 MNHEY, CDR2 SVGAGI. The V gene lost 2 bases and the J gene lost 3 bases, with 13 bases spanning the gap. CDR3 coding DNA: TGTGCCAGCAGTTACAACGGGGACGTAGACTATGGCTACACCTTC. Translation: CASSYNGDVDYGYTF.

A few counts support this clone. This chain connects TRBV9 to TRBJ2-5; 7 nucleotides agree with TRBD2. Germline CDR1 and CDR2: SGDLS and YYNGEE. The CDR3 runs to 16 residues. The ends lost 4 bases at V and 7 bases at J; junction bases unmatched: 16. CDR3 protein: CASSSKRDPGPGTQYF. CDR3 DNA: TGTGCCAGCAGCTCAAAGCGGGACCCCGGGCCTGGGACCCAGTACTTC.

The genes are TRBV5-1 and TRBJ1-5; D unclear. V gave up 3 bases and J gave up 5 bases, with 9 bases separating them. The CDR3 runs to 13 residues. CDR1 is SGHRS and CDR2 is YFSETQ in the germline V gene. CDR3 bases: TGCGCCAGCAGCTCCATCGGGGATCAGCCCCAGCATTTT. Its protein is CASSSIGDQPQHF.

V and J are TRBV7-2 and TRBJ1-6; D gene uncertain. The CDR3 length is 14 residues. V shed 1 base and J shed 10 bases, with 11 bases lying between them. Germline-derived CDR1 and CDR2 are SGHTA and FQGNSA. CDR3 protein: CASSLGVGGSPLHF. The CDR3 DNA reads TGTGCCAGCAGCTTAGGCGTCGGCGGGTCACCCCTCCACTTT. Full variable domain (outside the CDR3, taken from reference TRBV7-2 and TRBJ1-6): GAGVSQSPSNKVTEKGKDVELRCDPISGHTALYWYRQSLGQGLEFLIYFQGNSAPDKSGLPSDRFSAERTGGSVSTLTIQRTQQEDSAVYLCASSLGVGGSPLHFGNGTRLTVT.

The gene calls are TRBV7-2 and TRBJ2-7; 11 nucleotides line up with TRBD2. V gave up 5 bases and J gave up 3 bases; unmatched junction bases: 9. The CDR3 totals 16 residues. Germline CDR1 is SGHTA and CDR2 is FQGNSA. Here the CDR3 DNA reads TGTGCCAGCAGCCAGCCAACTAGCGGGGGCATCTACGAGCAGTACTTC. Translating it yields CASSQPTSGGIYEQYF.

This clone was detected a few times. The chain employs TRBV4-2 and TRBJ2-1, with no clear D. Germline CDR1 reads LGHNA; CDR2 reads YNFKEQ. The ends were cut back, 3 bases at V and 2 bases at J, with 20 bases in the middle. The CDR3 is 18 residues long. CDR3 in amino acids: CASSQFHLGTNTYNEQFF. The CDR3 bases are TGTGCCAGCAGCCAGTTCCATTTAGGAACTAACACCTACAATGAGCAGTTCTTC.

About this clone itself: The sample carries other DNA sequences with the same CDR3. The J gene is TRBJ1-1, the V gene TRBV30; 7 positions match TRBD1. The CDR3 has 13 amino acids. The germline V gene has CDR1 GTSNPN and CDR2 SVGIG (reference sequence). V was clipped by 3 bases and J by 4 bases; unmatched bases: 5. The CDR3 nucleotides read TGTGCCTGGAGAAGGGGACAGATCACTGAAGCTTTCTTT. Translating it yields CAWRRGQITEAFF. Combining the CDR3 with reference TRBV30 and TRBJ1-1 gives the whole variable domain SQTIHQWPATLVQPVGSPLSLECTVEGTSNPNLYWYRQAAGRGLQLLFYSVGIGQISSEVPQNLSASRPQDRQFILSSKKLLLSDSGFYLCAWRRGQITEAFFGQGTRLTVV.

This sequence joins TRBV29-1 and TRBJ2-1; TRBD1 agrees at 9 bases. The germline V gene encodes CDR1 SQVTM and CDR2 ANQGSEA. This CDR3 has 13 amino acids. This chain's CDR3 is CNVRDRDYNEQFF. The CDR3 region has the DNA TGCAACGTCCGGGACAGGGACTACAATGAGCAGTTCTTC.

The V gene is TRBV6-1, the J gene TRBJ1-1; D remains ambiguous. The germline V gene encodes CDR1 MNHNS and CDR2 SASEGT. V lost 1 base, J lost 4 bases, and 7 bases lay in between. This CDR3 contains 13 residues. CDR3 in amino acids: CASSEDGFTEAFF. CDR3 nucleotide sequence: TGTGCCAGCAGTGAAGATGGTTTCACTGAAGCTTTCTTT.

The chain employs TRBV4-3 and TRBJ2-7; the D is unclear. This CDR3 region has 14 residues. The germline V and J ends were trimmed by 0 bases and 3 bases, with 9 bases remaining between them. CDR1 and CDR2 (germline): LGHNA, YSLEER. CDR3: CASSQDYRDYEQYF. The CDR3 DNA reads TGCGCCAGCAGCCAAGATTATAGGGACTACGAGCAGTACTTC.

This clone showed up just once. This rearrangement joins TRBV5-6 to TRBJ2-4, with 10 bases identical to TRBD1. The CDR3 totals 15 residues. The germline V gene has CDR1 SGHDT and CDR2 YYEEEE. V was pared by 1 base and J by 8 bases, with 6 bases of the junction left unmatched. CDR3 amino acids: CASSLTGTGEDIQYF. CDR3 DNA: TGTGCCAGCAGCTTGACCGGGACAGGGGAGGACATTCAGTACTTC.

The chain carries TRBV9 and TRBJ1-1; no clear D. This CDR3 region has 15 residues. CDR1 is SGDLS, CDR2 YYNGEE, per germline. Trimming stripped 4 bases from V and 3 bases from J, with 16 bases between. The CDR3 coding sequence is TGTGCCAGCAGCCGACTGTCTTCGACACACACTGAAGCTTTCTTT. The encoded protein is CASSRLSSTHTEAFF.

This chain connects TRBV7-9 to TRBJ1-1, with D unresolved. The germline V gene has CDR1 SEHNR and CDR2 FQNEAQ (reference sequence). CDR3 length: 17 amino acids. V lost 5 bases to trimming and J lost 4 bases, with 23 bases between them. The chain's CDR3 is CASSPAGSGKMSTEAFF. The CDR3 nucleotides are TGTGCCAGCAGCCCGGCCGGCAGCGGGAAGATGAGCACTGAAGCTTTCTTT.

The chain employs TRBV29-1 and TRBJ1-2; the D is unclear. Germline lookup yields CDR1 SQVTM and CDR2 ANQGSEA. The CDR3 sequence is 10 residues long. The V end lost 5 bases, the J end lost 6 bases, and 7 bases lay between the germline ends. CDR3 in DNA: TGCAGCGTTCCTGGAGATGGCTACACCTTC. The encoded protein is CSVPGDGYTF.